This TCR beta chain comes out of a study of cytomegalovirus exposure and HLA in healthy donors. Study conclusions and caveats: Later analysis revealed greater clonal expansion in HLA-associated TCR beta chains than in equally common others. In a later analysis, V- and J-gene trimming of beta chains associated with a DCLRE1C missense variant, replicated independently. Reports showed the classifier diagnosing cytomegalovirus status with high specificity and sensitivity.

The PCR contained 60 Vbeta and 13 Jbeta primers. Using immunoSEQ multiplex PCR, the repertoire was profiled, and TCRdb retains in-frame clones only, with some absent. Of around 140,000 clones in the sample, 75% to 85% are singletons; the top ten hold around 2.5%. Comments on this clone: What it recognizes is unknown.

From germline, CDR1 is SGHNT and CDR2 YENEEA. With 1 base clipped from V and 5 bases from J, the junction kept 4 bases outside the gene matches. The CDR3 contains 16 residues. V gene TRBV11-3 combines with J gene TRBJ2-2, with TRBD1 matching over 10 bases. The sequence was collected from a man aged 45-60 years in good health and CMV-seronegative. The sample taken for sequencing was PBMCs. As DNA, the CDR3 is TGTGCCAGCAGCTTAGGACAGGGGGCTTTAACCGGGGAGCTGTTTTTT. Translated, it gives CASSLGQGALTGELFF.